The TCR beta chain under discussion was sequenced for a study of control samples from healthy donors and cancer patients. CDR3 size: 14 residues. CDR1 MNHNY and CDR2 SVGAGI come from the germline V gene (reference sequence). The germline V and J ends were trimmed by 4 bases and 7 bases, with 11 bases remaining between them. The assay was immunoSEQ multiplex PCR, and TCRdb's table has in-frame clones only and misses some. In the table there are 100,000 to 150,000 clones, around 94% of which are singletons. Sequencing input: PBMCs. The gene calls are TRBV6-6 and TRBJ1-6; maybe TRBD1 (6 bases). The TCR was taken from an elderly man with head and neck cancer. CDR3 region: CASSFADRNSPLHF. CDR3 DNA sequence: TGTGCCAGCAGTTTCGCGGACAGAAATTCACCCCTCCACTTT.